The 11 T cell receptor beta chains given below trace back to one sample, sequenced in a study of response to subunit inactivated influenza vaccine (dated by TCRdb to between 2017 and 2018). Library preparation used RT-PCR. For sequencing, an Illumina HiSeq 2500 was employed. The raw public reads went through TCRdb reprocessing: fastp at Q25, MiXCR clone calling, in-frame beta chains kept. Merged by CDR3 protein, the rows form single entries marked with the most common genes and DNA. Counted in this sample were about 570,000 distinct CDR3 sequences; over 9% of them appeared once. Approximately 9.9% of the sample belongs to the ten largest clones. The sample was also reused in another study, on T cells expressing NK-cell markers. From the second report: 5'RACE template switching, by which a universal primer site and unique molecular identifiers were added, was used to make TCR beta cDNA libraries.

Material: PBMCs from blood, obtained on the day of vaccination. These receptors were taken from a man aged 50 or older who received an inactivated influenza vaccine. Donor details come from another sample of the same person, matched by shared clones.

Of note for this clonotype: As the CDR3 is not closed by the conserved phenylalanine or tryptophan, this likely results from a read error. The V call is TRBV27, the J call TRBJ2-1; 12 nucleotides agree with TRBD2. This CDR3 has 15 residues. Germline lookup yields CDR1 MNHEY and CDR2 SMNVEV (reference sequence). With 5 bases clipped from V and 6 bases from J, the junction kept 5 bases outside the gene matches. Here the CDR3 DNA reads TGTGCCAGCAGTATCGGACTAGCGGGACCCAATGAGCAGTTCCTC. Residues: CASSIGLAGPNEQFL.

The sample holds many counts of this clonotype. The chain has TRBV5-6 and TRBJ2-7; 10 bases align to TRBD2. CDR3 length: 16 amino acids. Germline CDR1 and CDR2: SGHDT and YYEEEE. V gave up 2 bases and J gave up 4 bases; unmatched junction bases: 9. The CDR3 DNA reads TGTGCCAGCAGCTTTACGGGACTAGCGACCTCATACGAGCAGTACTTC. Protein sequence: CASSFTGLATSYEQYF.

The sample holds a few counts of this clonotype. The CDR3, as DNA: TGCGCCAGCACCGAAGGACAGGGCAGTTCCTACGAGCAGTACTTC. Translating it yields CASTEGQGSSYEQYF. The chain recombines TRBV5-1 with TRBJ2-7, with 8 nucleotides matching TRBD1. CDR1 is SGHRS and CDR2 is YFSETQ in the germline V gene. V dropped 6 bases and J dropped 1; count of bases not matched to a gene: 9. The CDR3 spans 15 residues.

The chain has TRBV6-2 or TRBV6-3 and TRBJ2-6; either TRBD1 or TRBD2 may supply D (5 bases each). CDR3 length: 14 amino acids. Germline V gene data show CDR1 as MNHEY and CDR2 as SVGEGT. V was shortened by 6 bases and J by 10 bases, with 16 bases between the two germline ends. The CDR3 region has the DNA TGTGCCAGCAGCAGGGACGTGTCGTTAAACGTCCTGACTTTC. The encoded protein is CASSRDVSLNVLTF.

A few counts support this clonotype. This chain connects TRBV5-1 to TRBJ1-2, with TRBD1 matching over 7 bases. The germline V gene encodes CDR1 SGHRS and CDR2 YFSETQ. The V segment lost 0 bases and the J segment 5 bases; nucleotides outside the gene matches: 7. CDR3 length: 15 residues. CDR3 nucleotides: TGCGCCAGCAGCTTGGACCCACAGGGGAATTATGGCTACACCTTC. Its protein is CASSLDPQGNYGYTF.

This clonotype occurred a few times. J is TRBJ2-1 and V is TRBV7-9; TRBD2 matches 10 bases. The CDR3 sequence is 14 residues long. The ends lost 8 bases at V and 4 bases at J; junction bases unmatched: 5. In germline, CDR1 is SEHNR, CDR2 FQNEAQ (reference sequence). CDR3 nucleotides: TGTGCCAGCGGCAAAGCGGGGGGGTACAATGAGCAGTTCTTC. Its translation is CASGKAGGYNEQFF.

A few counts support this clonotype. The chain joins TRBV20-1 to TRBJ1-1; possibly TRBD1 for D (5 bases). Germline-derived CDR1 and CDR2 are DFQATT and SNEGSKA (reference sequence). This CDR3 is 12 amino acids long. V gave up 3 bases and J gave up 3 bases, with 8 bases separating them. The CDR3 nucleotides are TGCAGTGCTAGCAGGGTGTACACTGAAGCTTTCTTT. It codes for CSASRVYTEAFF.

This clonotype was picked up a small number of times. The V call is TRBV16, the J call TRBJ2-1; 7 positions match TRBD1. Germline CDR1 is KGHSY and CDR2 is FQNENV. CDR3 length equals 16 residues. Unmatched junction bases numbered 13, after V lost 2 bases and J lost 9 bases. CDR3 residues: CASSQTGTVGASEQFF. Written as DNA, the CDR3 is TGTGCCAGCAGCCAAACCGGGACAGTGGGGGCTAGTGAGCAGTTCTTC.

This clonotype was observed a few times. The chain recombines TRBV12-3 or TRBV12-4 with TRBJ2-1; a possible D gene is TRBD2 (6 bases). The V end was cut by 8 bases, the J end by 0 bases, with 14 bases between. The CDR3 length is 15 residues. The CDR3 region has the DNA TGTGCCAGCGGAACGGGGGAGAGCTCCTACAATGAGCAGTTCTTC. Its translation is CASGTGESSYNEQFF.

The genes are TRBV11-2 and TRBJ2-3; no definite D call. The CDR3 sequence is 13 residues long. The germline V and J ends were trimmed by 5 bases and 2 bases, with 8 bases remaining between them. CDR1 and CDR2 (germline): SGHAT, FQNNGV. The CDR3 bases are TGTGCCAGCAGCACAAGGGCCACAGATACGCAGTATTTT. This codes for CASSTRATDTQYF.

This clonotype was seen a few times. The rearrangement links TRBV24-1 to TRBJ2-5; a possible D gene is TRBD1 (6 bases). This CDR3 has 16 residues. Trimming left V 0 bases short and J 0 bases short, with 10 bases between. Germline CDR1 is KGHDR and CDR2 is SFDVKD. CDR3: CATSDLGAGDQETQYF. In DNA form, the CDR3 reads TGTGCCACCAGTGATTTGGGAGCAGGGGACCAAGAGACCCAGTACTTC.